The clone carrying this T cell receptor beta chain showed up many times. The antigen is not known. CDR3 length: 12 residues. V lost 6 bases and J 3 bases, leaving 9 bases between the germline ends. Germline V gives CDR1 SGHTA, CDR2 FQGNSA. This entry is derived from a study of identical twins. The study, taken as a whole, reports: Recombination models fit unrelated individuals' TCR alpha sharing but underestimated twins'.

It was template switching that added a universal primer site, and there were unique molecular identifiers on the cDNA. TCRdb processed the 5' RACE reads anew with MiXCR; each CDR3 protein has one entry. Here the sample spans roughly 490,000 distinct CDR3 sequences, around 15% being singletons. These records were also assigned to another study, of yellow fever vaccine responses in identical twins.

Sequencing was carried out using CD4+ T cells sorted from blood. The rearrangement uses TRBV7-2 and TRBJ2-7; D unclear. This TCR was sampled from a woman aged 18-35 years in good health. The CDR3 DNA sequence: TGTGCCAGCAGTTACCGACTCTACGAGCAGTACTTC. Encoded protein: CASSYRLYEQYF.